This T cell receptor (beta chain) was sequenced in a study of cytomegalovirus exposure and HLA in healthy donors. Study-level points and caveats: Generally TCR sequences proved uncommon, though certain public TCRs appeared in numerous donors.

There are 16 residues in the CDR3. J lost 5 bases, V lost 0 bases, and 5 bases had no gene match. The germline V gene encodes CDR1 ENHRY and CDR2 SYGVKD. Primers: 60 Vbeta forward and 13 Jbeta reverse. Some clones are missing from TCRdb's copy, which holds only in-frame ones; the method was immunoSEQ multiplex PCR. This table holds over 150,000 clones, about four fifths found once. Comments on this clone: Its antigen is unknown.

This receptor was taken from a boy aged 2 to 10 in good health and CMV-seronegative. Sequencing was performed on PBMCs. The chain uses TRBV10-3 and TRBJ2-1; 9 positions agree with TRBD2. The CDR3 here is CAISESLTSGDNEQFF. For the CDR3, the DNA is TGTGCCATCAGTGAGTCGTTGACTAGCGGAGACAATGAGCAGTTCTTC.